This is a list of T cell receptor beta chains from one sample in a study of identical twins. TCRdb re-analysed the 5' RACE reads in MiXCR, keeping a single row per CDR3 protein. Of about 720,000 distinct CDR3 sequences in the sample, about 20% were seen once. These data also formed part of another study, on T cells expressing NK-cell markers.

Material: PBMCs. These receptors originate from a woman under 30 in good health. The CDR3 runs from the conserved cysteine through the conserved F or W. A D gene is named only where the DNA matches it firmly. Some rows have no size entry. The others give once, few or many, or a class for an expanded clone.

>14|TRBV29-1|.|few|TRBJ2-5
CSVVGVKDQETQYF
TGCAGCGTTGTTGGGGTGAAGGACCAAGAGACCCAGTACTTC
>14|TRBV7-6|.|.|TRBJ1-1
CASSLREGGIEAFF
TGTGCCAGCAGCTTAAGAGAGGGGGGCATTGAAGCTTTCTTT
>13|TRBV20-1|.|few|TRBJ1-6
CSASVGMGSPLHF
TGCAGTGCTTCTGTGGGCATGGGGTCACCCCTCCACTTT
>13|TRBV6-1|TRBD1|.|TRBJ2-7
CASRATGSYEQYF
TGTGCCAGCAGGGCGACAGGGTCCTACGAGCAGTACTTC
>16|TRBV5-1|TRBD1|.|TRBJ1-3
CASSPGQGPGGNTIYF
TGCGCCAGCAGCCCTGGACAGGGGCCAGGTGGAAACACCATATATTTT
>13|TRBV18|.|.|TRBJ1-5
CASSTGFNQPQHF
TGTGCCAGCTCAACAGGGTTCAATCAGCCCCAGCATTTT
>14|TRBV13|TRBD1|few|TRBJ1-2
CASSHRQGEGGYTF
TGTGCCAGCAGCCACCGACAGGGGGAGGGGGGCTACACCTTC
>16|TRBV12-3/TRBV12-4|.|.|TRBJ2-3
CASSPRSSTRQDTQYF
TGTGCCAGCAGTCCCCGGTCTAGCACCCGTCAAGATACGCAGTATTTT
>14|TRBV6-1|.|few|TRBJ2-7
CASRVTRGGYEQYF
TGTGCCAGCAGAGTGACGCGGGGTGGGTACGAGCAGTACTTC
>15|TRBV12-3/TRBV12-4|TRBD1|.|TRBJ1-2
CASSLESGGVYGYTF
TGTGCCAGCAGTTTGGAATCAGGGGGAGTCTATGGCTACACCTTC
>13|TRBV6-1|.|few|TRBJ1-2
CASSPFPDYGYTF
TGTGCCAGCAGTCCTTTCCCAGATTATGGCTACACCTTC
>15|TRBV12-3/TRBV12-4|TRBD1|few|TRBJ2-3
CASSYPSGGRNTQYF
TGTGCCAGCAGTTACCCCTCAGGGGGCAGAAATACGCAGTATTTT
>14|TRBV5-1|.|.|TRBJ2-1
CASSLALRGNEQFF
TGCGCCAGCAGCTTGGCGTTAAGGGGGAATGAGCAGTTCTTC
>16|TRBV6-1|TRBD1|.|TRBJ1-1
CASRSAQGGPNTEAFF
TGTGCCAGCAGGTCGGCGCAGGGGGGACCGAACACTGAAGCTTTCTTT
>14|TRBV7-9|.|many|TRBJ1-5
CASSPGGFAQPQHF
TGTGCCAGCAGCCCTGGGGGGTTCGCCCAGCCCCAGCATTTT
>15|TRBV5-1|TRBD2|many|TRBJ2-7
CASSYGLAGANEQYF
TGCGCCAGCAGCTACGGACTAGCGGGAGCGAACGAGCAGTACTTC
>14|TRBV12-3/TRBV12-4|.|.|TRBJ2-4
CASKYGVAKNIQYF
TGTGCCAGCAAGTACGGTGTCGCCAAAAACATTCAGTACTTC
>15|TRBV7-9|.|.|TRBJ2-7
CASSPQGQTRSEQYF
TGTGCCAGCAGCCCCCAAGGACAGACTCGCTCCGAGCAGTACTTC
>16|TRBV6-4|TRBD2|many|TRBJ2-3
CASSERAGGSSDTQYF
TGTGCCAGCAGTGAGAGAGCGGGAGGGTCCTCAGATACGCAGTATTTT
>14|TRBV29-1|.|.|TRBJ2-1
CSVDGTSKYNEQFF
TGCAGCGTTGACGGGACCTCTAAATACAATGAGCAGTTCTTC
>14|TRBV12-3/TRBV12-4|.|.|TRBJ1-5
CASILGGGNQPQHF
TGTGCCAGCATCCTCGGCGGAGGCAATCAGCCCCAGCATTTT
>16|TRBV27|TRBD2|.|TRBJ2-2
CASSRLAGGNTGELFF
TGTGCCAGCAGCCGACTAGCGGGAGGGAACACCGGGGAGCTGTTTTTT